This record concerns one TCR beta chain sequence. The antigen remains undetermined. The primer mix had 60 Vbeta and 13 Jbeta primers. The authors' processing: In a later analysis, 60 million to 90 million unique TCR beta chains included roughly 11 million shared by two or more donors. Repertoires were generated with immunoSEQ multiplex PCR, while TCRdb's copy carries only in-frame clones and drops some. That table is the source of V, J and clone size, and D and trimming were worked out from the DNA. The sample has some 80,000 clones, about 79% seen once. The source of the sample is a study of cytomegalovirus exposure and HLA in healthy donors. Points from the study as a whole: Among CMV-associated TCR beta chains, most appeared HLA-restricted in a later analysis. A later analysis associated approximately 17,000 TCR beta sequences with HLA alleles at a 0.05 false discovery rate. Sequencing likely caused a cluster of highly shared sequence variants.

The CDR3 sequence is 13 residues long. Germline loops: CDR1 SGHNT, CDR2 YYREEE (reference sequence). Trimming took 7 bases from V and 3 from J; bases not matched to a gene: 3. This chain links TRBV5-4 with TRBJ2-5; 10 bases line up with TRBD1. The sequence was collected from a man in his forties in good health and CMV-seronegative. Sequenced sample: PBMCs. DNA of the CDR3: TGTGCCAGCTGGACAGGGGGAAAAGAGACCCAGTACTTC. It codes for CASWTGGKETQYF. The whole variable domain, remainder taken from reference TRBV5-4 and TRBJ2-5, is ETGVTQSPTHLIKTRGQQVTLRCSSQSGHNTVSWYQQALGQGPQFIFQYYREEENGRGNFPPRFSGLQFPNYSSELNVNALELDDSALYLCASWTGGKETQYFGPGTRLLVL.